Following are 6 T cell receptor beta chains from one sample sequenced in a study of T cell responses to AZD1222 COVID-19 vaccine. Produced via immunoSEQ multiplex PCR; TCRdb's table is partial and in-frame only. The sample contains approximately 74,000 clones, about nine tenths of which appear only once. The source material was peripheral blood, sampled on day 0 of AZD1222 vaccination. The receptors shown here come from an adult in good health.

V and J are TRBV29-1 and TRBJ2-3; 8 nucleotides line up with TRBD1. Trimming at V came to 4 bases and at J to 4 bases, leaving 7 bases not matched to a gene. Germline CDR1 and CDR2: SQVTM and ANQGSEA. This CDR3 contains 14 residues. CDR3 protein: CSVVRTGLADTQYF. In nucleotides, the CDR3 is TGCAGCGTTGTCCGGACAGGGCTTGCAGATACGCAGTATTTT.

The gene calls are TRBV20-1 and TRBJ1-1; D is unclear. Germline V CDR1 and CDR2: DFQATT, SNEGSKA (reference sequence). The CDR3 runs 15 residues. V dropped 3 bases and J dropped 0 bases, with 14 bases sitting between them. The CDR3 coding sequence is TGCAGTGCTAGTGTACCGGGCCCCATGAACACTGAAGCTTTCTTT. Translating gives CSASVPGPMNTEAFF.

This chain links TRBV18 with TRBJ1-2, with D tentatively TRBD1 (5 bases). The CDR3 is 13 residues long. The ends were cut back, 6 bases at V and 8 bases at J, with 16 bases in the middle. CDR1 is KGHSH, CDR2 LQKENI, per germline. CDR3 amino acids: CASSDSQGNGYTF. In DNA form, the CDR3 reads TGTGCCAGCTCCGATTCTCAGGGAAACGGCTACACCTTC.

This clone showed up just once. The chain recombines TRBV5-1 with TRBJ2-7; possibly TRBD2 for D (7 bases). Per the germline V gene, CDR1 is SGHRS and CDR2 is YFSETQ. The CDR3 covers 14 residues. Deletions cut 4 bases from V and 5 bases from J, with 16 bases between. The CDR3 loop reads CASSPSRGADEQYF. Here the CDR3 DNA reads TGCGCCAGCAGCCCAAGCCGGGGGGCGGACGAGCAGTACTTC.

The gene calls are TRBV7-3 and TRBJ2-1; weak D call: TRBD2 (5 bases). The CDR3 sequence is 14 residues long. Per the germline V gene, CDR1 is SGHTA and CDR2 is FQGTGA. The V and J ends lost 1 base and 10 bases respectively, with 14 bases between them. The CDR3 DNA reads TGTGCCAGCAGCTTAAGTCTAGGTTCGGGAGAGCAGTTCTTC. This gives the protein CASSLSLGSGEQFF.

The rearrangement links TRBV7-9 to TRBJ1-1; D not certain. Looked up from germline, CDR1 is SEHNR and CDR2 is FQNEAQ (reference sequence). The V end lost 5 bases, the J end lost 4 bases, and 8 bases lay between the germline ends. The CDR3 has 12 amino acids. CDR3 sequence: CASSHQGTEAFF. The CDR3 bases are TGTGCCAGCAGCCATCAAGGCACTGAAGCTTTCTTT.